This passage covers 23 T cell receptor beta chains from one sample sequenced in a study of blood T cells in healthy people across ages. The use of a sample-barcoded 5' primer and a J-beta primer mix characterized a second PCR of 7 to 11 cycles. TCRdb re-called the 5' RACE reads with MiXCR, one entry per CDR3 protein. The repertoire includes about 1.4 million distinct CDR3 sequences, 59% of them detected once, and over 5.5% sits in the top ten. The source material was blood. These receptors came from a young man in good health.

The rearrangement joins TRBV4-3 to TRBJ2-1, with D perhaps matching TRBD1 (6 bases). The CDR3 has 16 residues. Germline values: CDR1 LGHNA, CDR2 YSLEER. V gave up 1 base and J gave up 8 bases, with 18 bases separating them. In DNA form, the CDR3 reads TGCGCCAGCAGCCAAGTTAGGGGGAATGGGGCAGATGAGCAGTTCTTC. Its protein is CASSQVRGNGADEQFF.

This chain links TRBV4-3 with TRBJ2-1; 11 bases fit TRBD2. J gave up 10 bases and V 4 bases, and 12 bases lay outside the gene matches. Germline V CDR1 and CDR2: LGHNA, YSLEER. This CDR3 comprises 16 residues. DNA of the CDR3: TGCGCCAGCAGCCCTGAGGGTAGCGGGGGGGTCTGGGAGCAGTTCTTC. Encoded protein: CASSPEGSGGVWEQFF.

This chain joins TRBV6-2 or TRBV6-3 and TRBJ1-5; a weak D match, TRBD1 (6 bases). V was shortened by 6 bases and J by 5 bases, with 11 bases between the two germline ends. The CDR3 has 13 residues. In germline, CDR1 is MNHEY, CDR2 SVGEGT. The CDR3 region is CASSRDNYQPQHF. The CDR3 DNA follows: TGTGCCAGCAGCCGGGACAACTATCAGCCCCAGCATTTT.

V is TRBV27 and J is TRBJ2-7; 13 positions match TRBD2. Losses at the gene ends were 5 bases for V and 6 bases for J; bases not matched to a gene: 10. Germline lookup yields CDR1 MNHEY and CDR2 SMNVEV (reference sequence). The CDR3 consists of 16 residues. CDR3 coding DNA: TGTGCCAGCAGTCTCCTACTAGCGGGAGGGCCCTTCGAGCAGTACTTC. Its translation is CASSLLLAGGPFEQYF.

The rearrangement joins TRBV5-6 to TRBJ1-4, with no clear D. Per germline, CDR1 SGHDT and CDR2 YYEEEE. V lost 7 bases to trimming and J lost 4 bases, with 11 bases between them. The CDR3 spans 13 residues. CDR3 bases: TGTGCCAGCGGCGTGGTGTTTAATGAAAAACTGTTTTTT. It specifies CASGVVFNEKLFF.

This clonotype was detected ten times or more. V is TRBV20-1 and J is TRBJ2-7, with no clear D. CDR1 and CDR2 from the germline V gene are DFQATT and SNEGSKA (reference sequence). The CDR3 sequence is 13 residues long. The V end was cut by 5 bases, the J end by 4 bases, with 15 bases between. DNA of the CDR3: TGCAGTGCTGGGGAAGGTCCCGGGTACGAGCAGTACTTC. Its protein is CSAGEGPGYEQYF.

This clonotype was seen more than once but under ten times. The V and J genes are TRBV29-1 and TRBJ2-2; D assignment may be TRBD1 or TRBD2 (5 bases each). CDR1 and CDR2 from the germline V gene are SQVTM and ANQGSEA. The CDR3 has 14 residues. Trimming left V 6 bases short and J 7 bases short, with 18 bases between. CDR3 region: CSVERTRGDGELFF. The CDR3 coding sequence is TGCAGCGTCGAGCGGACAAGAGGAGACGGGGAGCTGTTTTTT.

The J gene is TRBJ2-1, the V gene TRBV20-1; a possible D gene is TRBD2 (6 bases). The CDR3 totals 13 residues. V was clipped by 3 bases and J by 10 bases, with 16 bases between them. Germline CDR1 and CDR2: DFQATT and SNEGSKA (reference sequence). DNA for the CDR3: TGCAGTGCTAGGGAACTGGGACTCCCCGAGCAGTTCTTC. Its translation is CSARELGLPEQFF.

This chain links TRBV2 with TRBJ2-3; D uncertain. CDR1 and CDR2 from the germline V gene are SNHLY and FYNNEI. This CDR3 comprises 11 residues. The V end was cut by 11 bases, the J end by 6 bases, with 12 bases between. The chain's CDR3 is CAGKISDTQYF. CDR3 DNA: TGTGCCGGCAAAATAAGTGATACGCAGTATTTT.

The rearrangement joins TRBV12-3 or TRBV12-4 to TRBJ2-1, with D perhaps matching TRBD2 (6 bases). The J call may be incorrect, as the DNA end agrees better with TRBJ2-7. The CDR3 runs to 15 residues. This CDR3 reads CASSWFGGRGNEQYF. CDR3 sequence (DNA): TGTGCCAGCAGTTGGTTTGGGGGGAGAGGCAATGAGCAGTACTTC.

V usage is TRBV29-1 and J usage is TRBJ2-2; TRBD1 agrees at 8 bases. CDR3 length: 15 amino acids. Trimming took 0 bases from V and 4 from J; bases not matched to a gene: 4. Germline V lookup: CDR1 SQVTM, CDR2 ANQGSEA. The CDR3 DNA follows: TGCAGCGTTGAAGAAGGAGGGACAGGCACCGGGGAGCTGTTTTTT. Its protein is CSVEEGGTGTGELFF.

This sequence joins TRBV10-1 and TRBJ1-4, with D unresolved. CDR3 size: 13 residues. V was pared by 2 bases and J by 8 bases, with 9 bases between. Germline CDR1 is WNHNN and CDR2 is SYGVQD (reference sequence). As DNA, the CDR3 is TGCGCCAGCAGTGAGGAGGCAGCCGAAAAACTGTTTTTT. Translation: CASSEEAAEKLFF.

As regards this clonotype: A single base separates this from a much larger clone, so it may be a read error. The V and J genes are TRBV28 and TRBJ2-2; unclear D gene. The V gene lost 2 bases and the J gene lost 9 bases, with 7 bases spanning the gap. This CDR3 has 12 residues. The germline V gene encodes CDR1 MDHEN and CDR2 SYDVKM. The DNA for the CDR3 is TGTGCCAGCAGTTTAGTCTCCAGGGAGCTGTTTTTT. It yields the protein CASSLVSRELFF.

This sequence joins TRBV2 and TRBJ2-3; 7 positions match TRBD2. After removal of 8 bases from V and 6 bases from J, the junction contained 8 bases not matched to a gene. From germline, CDR1 is SNHLY and CDR2 FYNNEI. The CDR3 spans 13 residues. The CDR3 reads CASRGEWRDTQYF. The CDR3 coding sequence is TGTGCCAGCCGGGGGGAATGGAGGGATACGCAGTATTTT. Together with reference TRBV2 and TRBJ2-3, the CDR3 gives the full variable domain: EPEVTQTPSHQVTQMGQEVILRCVPISNHLYFYWYRQILGQKVEFLVSFYNNEISEKSEIFDDQFSVERPDGSNFTLKIRSTKLEDSAMYFCASRGEWRDTQYFGPGTRLTVL.

J is TRBJ1-1 and V is TRBV6-6; 9 bases are a match to TRBD1. There are 15 residues in the CDR3. J gave up 7 bases and V 2 bases, and 8 bases lay outside the gene matches. Germline V gene sequence: CDR1 MNHNY, CDR2 SVGAGI (reference sequence). CDR3: CASSYPGQGQGEAFF. As DNA, the CDR3 is TGTGCCAGCAGTTACCCGGGACAGGGACAGGGTGAAGCTTTCTTT.

The J gene is TRBJ2-4, the V gene TRBV6-5; the match to TRBD2 covers 7 bases. The J call may be wrong; the DNA end is better matched by TRBJ2-7. CDR1 is MNHEY and CDR2 is SVGAGI in the germline V gene. There are 14 residues in the CDR3. As DNA, the CDR3 is TGTGCCAGCAGGCGCGGGGGAGTGACCTACGAGCAGTACTTC. Protein product: CASRRGGVTYEQYF.

This clonotype was detected only a few times. V and J are TRBV29-1 and TRBJ2-5; 7 bases agree with TRBD1. CDR3 length: 14 residues. V shed 3 bases, J shed 6 bases, and the junction held 10 bases outside the gene matches. The V gene's germline CDR1 is SQVTM and CDR2 ANQGSEA. The CDR3 DNA reads TGCAGCGTTGATAAGGGGGCAAGTCAAAAGACCCAGTACTTC. Residues: CSVDKGASQKTQYF. Combining the CDR3 with reference TRBV29-1 and TRBJ2-5 gives the whole variable domain SAVISQKPSRDICQRGTSLTIQCQVDSQVTMMFWYRQQPGQSLTLIATANQGSEATYESGFVIDKFPISRPNLTFSTLTVSNMSPEDSSIYLCSVDKGASQKTQYFGPGTRLLVL.

This clonotype has more than one count but fewer than ten. V and J are TRBV20-1 and TRBJ2-1, with D possibly matching TRBD2 (5 bases). Germline lookup yields CDR1 DFQATT and CDR2 SNEGSKA (reference sequence). V was cut by 5 bases and J by 2 bases, with 13 bases left in between. The CDR3 runs 14 residues. The CDR3 DNA follows: TGCAGTGCTCCATCGAGGGAAACCTACAATGAGCAGTTCTTC. Translated, it gives CSAPSRETYNEQFF.

As to this clonotype: The conserved closing phenylalanine or tryptophan is absent in this CDR3, likely reflecting a read error. V usage is TRBV12-3 or TRBV12-4 and J usage is TRBJ2-3; no clear D gene. CDR3 length equals 14 residues. V was pared by 3 bases and J by 4 bases, with 11 bases between. The DNA of the CDR3 is TGTGCCAGCAGTTTGACCTTGACCGCAGATACGCAGTATTCT. This translates into CASSLTLTADTQYS.

The chain links TRBV7-2 to TRBJ1-2; the match to TRBD1 covers 8 bases. V dropped 1 base and J dropped 6; count of bases not matched to a gene: 4. There are 14 residues in the CDR3. Germline V gene sequence: CDR1 SGHTA, CDR2 FQGNSA. For the CDR3, the DNA is TGTGCCAGCAGCTTAGGAAACAGGGGGGATGGCTACACCTTC. Its protein product is CASSLGNRGDGYTF.

The chain employs TRBV29-1 and TRBJ2-7, with 10 bases aligning to TRBD1. The length of the CDR3 is 14 residues. V shed 6 bases, J shed 4 bases, and the junction held 9 bases outside the gene matches. Germline loops: CDR1 SQVTM, CDR2 ANQGSEA. The CDR3 loop is CSVDRQGAGYEQYF. Written as DNA, the CDR3 is TGCAGCGTGGACCGACAGGGGGCTGGTTACGAGCAGTACTTC.

In its sample, this clonotype was seen a few times. This chain uses TRBV5-1 with TRBJ2-5; either TRBD1 or TRBD2 may supply D (7 bases each). This CDR3 spans 13 amino acids. The germline CDR1 and CDR2 sequences are SGHRS and YFSETQ. V lost 4 bases and J 4 bases, leaving 11 bases between the germline ends. CDR3 protein: CASSGEGAETQYF. The CDR3 DNA sequence: TGCGCCAGCAGCGGGGAGGGGGCAGAGACCCAGTACTTC.

The sample holds a few counts of this clonotype. Its ends do not fully match the called genes, so a read error is possible. The chain couples TRBV7-7 to TRBJ2-2; D is unclear. The germline V gene has CDR1 SSHAT and CDR2 FNYEAQ (reference sequence). The CDR3 covers 12 residues. The CDR3 region has the DNA TGTGCTAGCAGCAAAACACACGGGGAGCTGTTTTTT. Translated, it gives CASSKTHGELFF.